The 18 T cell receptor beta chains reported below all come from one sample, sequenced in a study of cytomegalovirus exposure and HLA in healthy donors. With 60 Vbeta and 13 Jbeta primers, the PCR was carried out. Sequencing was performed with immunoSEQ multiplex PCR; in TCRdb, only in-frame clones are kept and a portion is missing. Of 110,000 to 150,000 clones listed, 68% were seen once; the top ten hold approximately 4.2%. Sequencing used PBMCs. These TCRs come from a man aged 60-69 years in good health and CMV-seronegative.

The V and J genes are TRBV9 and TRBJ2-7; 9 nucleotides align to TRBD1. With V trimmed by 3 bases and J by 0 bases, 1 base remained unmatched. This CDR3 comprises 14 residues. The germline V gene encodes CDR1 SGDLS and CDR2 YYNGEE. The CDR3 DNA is TGTGCCAGCAGCGCGACAGGGGGCTCCTACGAGCAGTACTTC. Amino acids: CASSATGGSYEQYF.

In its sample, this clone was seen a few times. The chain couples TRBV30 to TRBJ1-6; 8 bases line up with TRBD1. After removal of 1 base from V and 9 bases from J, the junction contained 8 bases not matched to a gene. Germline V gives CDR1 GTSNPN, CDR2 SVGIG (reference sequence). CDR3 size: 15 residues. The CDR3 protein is CAWSAVGTGGSPLHF. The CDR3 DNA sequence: TGTGCCTGGAGTGCGGTAGGGACAGGAGGTTCACCCCTCCACTTT.

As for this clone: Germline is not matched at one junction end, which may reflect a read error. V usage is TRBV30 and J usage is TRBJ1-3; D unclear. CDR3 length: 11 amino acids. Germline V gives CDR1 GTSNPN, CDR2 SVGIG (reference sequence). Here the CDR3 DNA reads TGTGCCTGGAGTTCACTAAACGCCATATATTTT. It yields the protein CAWSSLNAIYF. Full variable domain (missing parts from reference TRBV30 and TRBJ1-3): SQTIHQWPATLVQPVGSPLSLECTVEGTSNPNLYWYRQAAGRGLQLLFYSVGIGQISSEVPQNLSASRPQDRQFILSSKKLLLSDSGFYLCAWSSLNAIYFGEGSWLTVV.

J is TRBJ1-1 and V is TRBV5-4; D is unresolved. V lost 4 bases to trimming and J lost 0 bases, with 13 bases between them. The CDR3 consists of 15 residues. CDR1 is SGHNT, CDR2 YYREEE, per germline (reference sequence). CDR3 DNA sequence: TGTGCCAGCAGCAAAGAAAGCGACTTGAACACTGAAGCTTTCTTT. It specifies CASSKESDLNTEAFF. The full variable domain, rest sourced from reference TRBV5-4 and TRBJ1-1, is ETGVTQSPTHLIKTRGQQVTLRCSSQSGHNTVSWYQQALGQGPQFIFQYYREEENGRGNFPPRFSGLQFPNYSSELNVNALELDDSALYLCASSKESDLNTEAFFGQGTRLTVV.

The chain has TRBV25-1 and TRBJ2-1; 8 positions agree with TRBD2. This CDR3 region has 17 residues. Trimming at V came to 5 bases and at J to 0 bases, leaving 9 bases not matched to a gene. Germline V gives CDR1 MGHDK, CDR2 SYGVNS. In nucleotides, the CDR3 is TGTGCCAGCAGTCCATGGAGCGGGGGAAGCTCCTACAATGAGCAGTTCTTC. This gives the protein CASSPWSGGSSYNEQFF.

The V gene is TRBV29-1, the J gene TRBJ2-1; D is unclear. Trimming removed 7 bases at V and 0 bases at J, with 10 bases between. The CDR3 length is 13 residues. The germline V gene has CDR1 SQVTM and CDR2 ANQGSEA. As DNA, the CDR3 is TGCAGCGATTTTCGGAGCTCCTACAATGAGCAGTTCTTC. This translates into CSDFRSSYNEQFF.

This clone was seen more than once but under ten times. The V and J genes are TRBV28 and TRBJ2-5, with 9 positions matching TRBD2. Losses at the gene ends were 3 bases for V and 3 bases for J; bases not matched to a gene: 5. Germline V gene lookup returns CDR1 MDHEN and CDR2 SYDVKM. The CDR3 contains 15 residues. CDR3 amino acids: CASSLSGRLEETQYF. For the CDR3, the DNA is TGTGCCAGCAGTTTGAGCGGGAGGTTAGAAGAGACCCAGTACTTC.

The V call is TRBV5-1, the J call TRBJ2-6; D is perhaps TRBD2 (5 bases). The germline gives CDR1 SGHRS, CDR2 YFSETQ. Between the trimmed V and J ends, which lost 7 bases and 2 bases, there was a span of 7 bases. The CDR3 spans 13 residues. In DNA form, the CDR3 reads TGCGCCAGCCTCGGGACTGGGGCCAACGTCCTGACTTTC. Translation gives CASLGTGANVLTF.

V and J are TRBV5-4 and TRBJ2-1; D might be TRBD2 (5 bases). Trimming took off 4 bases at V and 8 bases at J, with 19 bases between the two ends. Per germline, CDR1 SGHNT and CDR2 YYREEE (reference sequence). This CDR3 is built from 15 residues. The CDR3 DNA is TGTGCCAGCAGCGCCCCGGAACTAGTTTTCGATGAGCAGTTCTTC. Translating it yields CASSAPELVFDEQFF.

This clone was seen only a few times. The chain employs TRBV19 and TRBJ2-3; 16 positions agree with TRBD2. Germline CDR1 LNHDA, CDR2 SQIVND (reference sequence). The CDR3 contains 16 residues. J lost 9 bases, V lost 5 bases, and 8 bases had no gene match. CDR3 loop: CASSVPGLAGGPTQYF. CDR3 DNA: TGTGCCAGTAGTGTCCCGGGACTAGCGGGAGGGCCGACGCAGTATTTT.

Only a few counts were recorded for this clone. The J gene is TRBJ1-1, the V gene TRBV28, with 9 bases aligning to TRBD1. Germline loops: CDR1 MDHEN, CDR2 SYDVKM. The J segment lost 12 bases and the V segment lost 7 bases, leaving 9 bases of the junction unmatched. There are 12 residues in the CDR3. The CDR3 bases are TGTGCCAGCAAAAACAGGGGGCGGGGAACTTTCTTT. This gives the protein CASKNRGRGTFF. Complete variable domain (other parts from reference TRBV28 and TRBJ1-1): DVKVTQSSRYLVKRTGEKVFLECVQDMDHENMFWYRQDPGLGLRLIYFSYDVKMKEKGDIPEGYSVSREKKERFSLILESASTNQTSMYLCASKNRGRGTFFGQGTRLTVV.

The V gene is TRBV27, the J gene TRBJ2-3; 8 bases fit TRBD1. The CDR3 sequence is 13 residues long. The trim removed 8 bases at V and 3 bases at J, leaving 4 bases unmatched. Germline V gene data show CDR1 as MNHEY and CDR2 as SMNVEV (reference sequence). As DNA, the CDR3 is TGTGCCAGCCAGGACAGGGTAACAGATACGCAGTATTTT. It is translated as CASQDRVTDTQYF.

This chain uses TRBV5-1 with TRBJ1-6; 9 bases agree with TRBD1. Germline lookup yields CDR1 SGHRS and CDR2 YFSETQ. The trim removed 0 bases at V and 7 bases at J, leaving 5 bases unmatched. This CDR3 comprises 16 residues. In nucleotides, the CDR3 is TGCGCCAGCAGCTTGGGGACAGGGGCCGGGAATTCACCCCTCCACTTT. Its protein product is CASSLGTGAGNSPLHF.

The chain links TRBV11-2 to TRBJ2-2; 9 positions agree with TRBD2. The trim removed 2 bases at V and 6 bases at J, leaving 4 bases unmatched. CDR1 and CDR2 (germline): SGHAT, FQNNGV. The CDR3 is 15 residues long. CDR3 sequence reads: CASSLIAGGPGELFF. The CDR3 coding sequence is TGTGCCAGCAGCTTAATCGCGGGAGGGCCCGGGGAGCTGTTTTTT.

In DNA, the CDR3 is TGTGCCAGCACCGGGAGGGGTTTCGAGCAGTACTTC. Translated: CASTGRGFEQYF. The chain recombines TRBV6-5 with TRBJ2-7, with 8 bases matching TRBD2. The junction had 5 bases not matched to a gene; V was cut back by 7 bases and J by 6 bases. The germline CDR1 and CDR2 sequences are MNHEY and SVGAGI. CDR3 size: 12 residues.

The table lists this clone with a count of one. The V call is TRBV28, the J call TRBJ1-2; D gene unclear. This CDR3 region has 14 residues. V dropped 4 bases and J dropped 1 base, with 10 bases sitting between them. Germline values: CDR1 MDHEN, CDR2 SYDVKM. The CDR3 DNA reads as TGTGCCAGCAGTTCCGCGACGGGTAACTATGGCTACACCTTC. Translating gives CASSSATGNYGYTF.

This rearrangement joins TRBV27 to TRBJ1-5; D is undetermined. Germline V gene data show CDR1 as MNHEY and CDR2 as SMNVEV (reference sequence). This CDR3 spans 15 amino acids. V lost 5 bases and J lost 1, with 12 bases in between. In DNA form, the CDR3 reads TGTGCCAGCAGTGGTGGGATAGCGAGCAATCAGCCCCAGCATTTT. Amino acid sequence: CASSGGIASNQPQHF.

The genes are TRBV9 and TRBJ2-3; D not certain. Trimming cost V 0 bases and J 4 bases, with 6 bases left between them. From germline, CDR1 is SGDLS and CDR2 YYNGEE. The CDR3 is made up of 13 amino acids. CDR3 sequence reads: CASSVGVSDTQYF. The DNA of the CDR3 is TGTGCCAGCAGCGTAGGTGTCTCAGATACGCAGTATTTT.